These 30 T cell receptor beta chains originate from one sample sequenced in a study of cytomegalovirus exposure and HLA in healthy donors. The PCR ran on 60 Vbeta and 13 Jbeta primers. Produced via immunoSEQ multiplex PCR; TCRdb's table is partial and in-frame only. Of some 130,000 clones listed, around 77% are singletons. The sample consisted of PBMCs. These receptors all come from a man aged 25 to 45 in good health.

The chain uses TRBV19 and TRBJ2-7; possible D gene TRBD2, 6 bases. V was pared by 7 bases and J by 6 bases, with 13 bases between. The CDR3 extends over 12 amino acids. Germline lookup yields CDR1 LNHDA and CDR2 SQIVND (reference sequence). The CDR3 sequence: CASTGRIGEQYF. In DNA, the CDR3 is TGTGCCAGTACCGGGAGAATAGGCGAGCAGTACTTC.

The rearrangement joins TRBV6-5 to TRBJ2-7; 7 bases line up with TRBD1. V trimming: 6 bases; J trimming: 6 bases; junction bases outside the gene matches: 8. The CDR3 runs to 13 residues. Germline CDR1 MNHEY, CDR2 SVGAGI. As DNA, the CDR3 is TGTGCCAGCAGAACCCCCCGGGACAGCGAGCAGTACTTC. Its translation: CASRTPRDSEQYF.

V and J are TRBV7-9 and TRBJ1-4; 11 bases map to TRBD1. Looked up from germline, CDR1 is SEHNR and CDR2 is FQNEAQ (reference sequence). This CDR3 contains 16 residues. The V segment lost 4 bases and the J segment 7 bases; nucleotides outside the gene matches: 8. In DNA form, the CDR3 reads TGTGCCAGCAGCTCCTCCGGACAGGGGGCACGTGAAAAACTGTTTTTT. Protein product: CASSSSGQGAREKLFF.

This clone was picked up a small number of times. The chain uses TRBV6-6 and TRBJ2-1, with TRBD2 matching over 9 bases. The V and J ends lost 0 bases and 4 bases, in that order; junction bases with no gene match: 4. The CDR3 loop spans 16 amino acids. Per the germline V gene, CDR1 is MNHNY and CDR2 is SVGAGI (reference sequence). CDR3 region: CASSYSSAGGYNEQFF. CDR3 in DNA: TGTGCCAGCAGTTACTCGAGTGCGGGAGGGTACAATGAGCAGTTCTTC.

The chain links TRBV18 to TRBJ2-5, with D possibly TRBD2 on 5 matching bases. Germline CDR1 and CDR2: KGHSH and LQKENI. V was shortened by 4 bases and J by 5 bases, with 11 bases between the two germline ends. This CDR3 has 13 residues. DNA for the CDR3: TGTGCCAGCTCACTCTCTAGCCGGGAGACCCAGTACTTC. This sequence encodes CASSLSSRETQYF.

The V gene is TRBV28, the J gene TRBJ1-1, with a possible D match to TRBD1 (6 bases). There are 14 residues in the CDR3. Germline CDR1 reads MDHEN; CDR2 reads SYDVKM. V was clipped by 6 bases and J by 11 bases, with 22 bases between them. CDR3 amino acids: CASSLGGVSISAFF. The CDR3 DNA follows: TGTGCCAGCAGCCTAGGGGGGGTTTCGATATCGGCTTTCTTT.

J is TRBJ1-1 and V is TRBV19; D unresolved. The germline V gene encodes CDR1 LNHDA and CDR2 SQIVND (reference sequence). V was pared by 5 bases and J by 2 bases, with 12 bases between. CDR3 size: 14 residues. CDR3 sequence (DNA): TGTGCCAGTAGTCACCCCTTGGGCAACACTGAAGCTTTCTTT. This codes for CASSHPLGNTEAFF.

This CDR3 reads CASSQVGNYEQYF. The CDR3 DNA reads TGCGCCAGCAGCCAAGTAGGTAACTACGAGCAGTACTTC. This chain joins TRBV4-1 and TRBJ2-5, with unresolved D. Judging by the DNA end, TRBJ2-7 fits better; the J call may be wrong. The length of the CDR3 is 13 residues. The V gene's germline CDR1 is MGHRA and CDR2 YSYEKL.

The chain carries TRBV2 and TRBJ2-2; perhaps TRBD1 as D (6 bases). V was cut by 5 bases and J by 5 bases, with 15 bases left in between. Germline-derived CDR1 and CDR2 are SNHLY and FYNNEI. This CDR3 region has 15 residues. The CDR3 bases are TGTGCCAGCAGTCGGCTAGGGGGTCGGACCGGGGAGCTGTTTTTT. It specifies CASSRLGGRTGELFF.

The rearrangement uses TRBV7-2 and TRBJ2-7; the D gene is possibly TRBD1 (5 bases). This CDR3 contains 14 residues. V dropped 4 bases and J dropped 2 bases, with 12 bases sitting between them. Germline V gene data show CDR1 as SGHTA and CDR2 as FQGNSA. The CDR3 region has the DNA TGTGCCAGCAGCTCACTGACAGAAACCTACGAGCAGTACTTC. This encodes CASSSLTETYEQYF.

This clone occurred a few times. This chain connects TRBV5-6 to TRBJ2-7; D ambiguous. The CDR3 contains 12 residues. The germline V gene encodes CDR1 SGHDT and CDR2 YYEEEE. V lost 3 bases to trimming and J lost 3 bases, with 7 bases between them. The CDR3 region has the DNA TGTGCCAGCAGCTCCCCCCTCTACGAGCAGTACTTC. Its protein product is CASSSPLYEQYF.

The genes are TRBV28 and TRBJ1-5; tentative D call: TRBD1 (6 bases). Deletions cut 8 bases from V and 0 bases from J, with 8 bases between. The CDR3 extends over 13 amino acids. CDR1 is MDHEN and CDR2 is SYDVKM in the germline V gene. CDR3 DNA sequence: TGTGCCAGCGAGGGGGTTAGCAATCAGCCCCAGCATTTT. Translation gives CASEGVSNQPQHF.

The chain joins TRBV27 to TRBJ2-2; 7 bases match TRBD2. The germline V gene has CDR1 MNHEY and CDR2 SMNVEV (reference sequence). V shed 6 bases, J shed 5 bases, and the junction held 9 bases outside the gene matches. The CDR3 runs 15 residues. This CDR3 reads CASSRVAGPTGELFF. The CDR3 DNA sequence: TGTGCCAGCAGCCGGGTAGCGGGCCCGACCGGGGAGCTGTTTTTT.

The chain has TRBV30 and TRBJ1-3; D is uncertain. Germline V lookup: CDR1 GTSNPN, CDR2 SVGIG (reference sequence). The CDR3 is made up of 11 amino acids. Trimming left V 6 bases short and J 7 bases short, with 10 bases between. The CDR3: CACGRGNTIYF. In DNA, the CDR3 is TGTGCCTGCGGACGGGGTAACACCATATATTTT.

The chain couples TRBV27 to TRBJ2-7; 8 bases align to TRBD2. The CDR3 length is 15 residues. Germline values: CDR1 MNHEY, CDR2 SMNVEV (reference sequence). With 0 bases clipped from V and 2 bases from J, the junction kept 3 bases outside the gene matches. CDR3 in DNA: TGTGCCAGCAGTTTATCAGAAGCGGGAGCCTACGAGCAGTACTTC. Its translation is CASSLSEAGAYEQYF.

About this clone: Compared with germline, one end of the junction differs, possibly owing to a read error. The CDR3 coding sequence is TGTGCCAGCAGGGGACAGTTAACTGGAGCCAACGTCCTGACTTTC. Amino acid sequence: CASRGQLTGANVLTF. The rearrangement uses TRBV6-1 and TRBJ2-6; 7 nucleotides align to TRBD1. The CDR3 sequence is 15 residues long. The germline V gene has CDR1 MNHNS and CDR2 SASEGT.

This chain uses TRBV11-3 with TRBJ2-2, with 8 bases fitting TRBD2. The V gene's germline CDR1 is SGHNT and CDR2 YENEEA. CDR3 length: 15 amino acids. Trimming at V came to 7 bases and at J to 7 bases, leaving 11 bases not matched to a gene. The CDR3 spells CASTTSGLGGGELFF. The CDR3 DNA reads as TGTGCCAGCACCACCTCGGGACTAGGAGGCGGGGAGCTGTTTTTT.

CDR3 DNA sequence: TGTGCCAGCAGCTCCGGGGGGACTAGCGGGAGTACCGGGGAGCTGTTTTTT. It yields the protein CASSSGGTSGSTGELFF. The chain joins TRBV11-3 to TRBJ2-2; 14 nucleotides line up with TRBD2. Germline assignment: CDR1 SGHNT and CDR2 YENEEA. The CDR3 has 17 residues. Trimming took 4 bases from V and 5 from J; bases not matched to a gene: 6.

The table lists this clone with a few counts. V gene TRBV27 combines with J gene TRBJ1-2; 7 positions agree with TRBD1. V trimming: 5 bases; J trimming: 4 bases; junction bases outside the gene matches: 13. Germline V gene sequence: CDR1 MNHEY, CDR2 SMNVEV (reference sequence). This CDR3 is built from 16 residues. The DNA for the CDR3 is TGTGCCAGCAGTAAGGGCGGGACAGTTGGGGCCTATGGCTACACCTTC. This sequence encodes CASSKGGTVGAYGYTF.

This clone was counted only a few times. V is TRBV19 and J is TRBJ1-2; a possible D gene is TRBD1 (6 bases). Trimming shortened V by 3 bases and J by 0 bases, and 17 bases separated the two germline ends. The CDR3 loop spans 17 amino acids. CDR1 is LNHDA and CDR2 is SQIVND in the germline V gene (reference sequence). CDR3 nucleotides: TGTGCCAGTAGTATCCCACGGGGGGCCGAGCCTAACTATGGCTACACCTTC. Encoded protein: CASSIPRGAEPNYGYTF.

The gene calls are TRBV7-9 and TRBJ2-7, with D perhaps TRBD2 (6 bases). Germline values: CDR1 SEHNR, CDR2 FQNEAQ (reference sequence). The length of the CDR3 is 14 residues. With 3 bases removed from V and 2 bases from J, the gap between germline ends came to 11 bases. This CDR3 reads CASSLTGDPYEQYF. The CDR3 DNA follows: TGTGCCAGCAGCTTGACGGGAGACCCCTACGAGCAGTACTTC.

V usage is TRBV6-1 and J usage is TRBJ2-3, with D possibly TRBD2 on 6 matching bases. V lost 3 bases, J lost 3 bases, and 7 bases lay in between. This CDR3 is built from 13 residues. CDR1 is MNHNS, CDR2 SASEGT, per germline. In nucleotides, the CDR3 is TGTGCCAGCAGTGACCGGGAGACAGATACGCAGTATTTT. It encodes CASSDRETDTQYF.

J is TRBJ1-1 and V is TRBV6-1; tentative D call: TRBD1 (6 bases). The germline CDR1 and CDR2 sequences are MNHNS and SASEGT. Trimming left V 6 bases short and J 5 bases short, with 16 bases between. The CDR3 has 14 amino acids. The CDR3 is CASSTTGSKTEAFF. The DNA of the CDR3 is TGTGCCAGCAGCACCACAGGGTCGAAGACTGAAGCTTTCTTT.

This chain uses TRBV6-1 with TRBJ2-1; 9 bases are shared with TRBD1. After removal of 1 base from V and 8 bases from J, the junction contained 9 bases not matched to a gene. In germline, CDR1 is MNHNS, CDR2 SASEGT. The CDR3 length is 16 residues. The CDR3 DNA is TGTGCCAGCAGTGAAGGGGTCGGGACAGGGCATGATGAGCAGTTCTTC. It codes for CASSEGVGTGHDEQFF.

This chain uses TRBV6-4 with TRBJ2-2, with D perhaps TRBD2 (6 bases). The CDR3 has 15 residues. CDR1 MRHNA and CDR2 SNTAGT come from the germline V gene. V was trimmed by 3 bases and J by 1 base, leaving 9 bases between them. This chain's CDR3 is CASSEEGGNTGELFF. The CDR3 nucleotides read TGTGCCAGCAGTGAGGAGGGAGGGAACACCGGGGAGCTGTTTTTT.

CDR3 coding DNA: TGTGCCAGCAGCCAAGAGCGGAACCAGAGGGACGAGCAGTACTTC. As protein: CASSQERNQRDEQYF. This chain uses TRBV7-9 with TRBJ2-7; tentative D call: TRBD2 (5 bases). CDR3 length: 15 amino acids. The V end was cut by 5 bases, the J end by 5 bases, with 19 bases between. Germline V gives CDR1 SEHNR, CDR2 FQNEAQ (reference sequence).

V and J are TRBV28 and TRBJ2-3; D is uncertain. This CDR3 contains 18 residues. Trimming took off 6 bases at V and 1 base at J, with 23 bases between the two ends. CDR1 and CDR2 from the germline V gene are MDHEN and SYDVKM. The chain's CDR3 is CASSRTGRLPFGTDTQYF. As DNA, the CDR3 is TGTGCCAGCAGCCGCACTGGTAGACTTCCGTTCGGCACAGATACGCAGTATTTT.

The chain has TRBV7-9 and TRBJ2-7; D is perhaps TRBD2 (7 bases). V was pared by 6 bases and J by 9 bases, with 18 bases between. This CDR3 is 13 amino acids long. Germline V gene data show CDR1 as SEHNR and CDR2 as FQNEAQ (reference sequence). This CDR3 reads CASRSETGRGQYF. CDR3 nucleotide sequence: TGTGCCAGCAGATCGGAAACAGGGAGGGGGCAGTACTTC.

The chain carries TRBV5-6 and TRBJ1-1; 8 nucleotides line up with TRBD1. The CDR3 sequence is 13 residues long. After removal of 7 bases from V and 1 base from J, the junction contained 3 bases not matched to a gene. Germline CDR1 is SGHDT and CDR2 is YYEEEE. The CDR3 DNA reads as TGTGCCAGCGGTGGACAGGGGAACACTGAAGCTTTCTTT. Translating it yields CASGGQGNTEAFF.

The genes are TRBV4-3 and TRBJ2-1, with a weak D call TRBD2 (6 bases). The CDR3 is 13 residues long. V gave up 4 bases and J gave up 10 bases, with 14 bases separating them. From germline, CDR1 is LGHNA and CDR2 YSLEER. The CDR3 spells CASSPILEGEQFF. DNA of the CDR3: TGCGCCAGCAGCCCGATATTGGAGGGGGAGCAGTTCTTC.